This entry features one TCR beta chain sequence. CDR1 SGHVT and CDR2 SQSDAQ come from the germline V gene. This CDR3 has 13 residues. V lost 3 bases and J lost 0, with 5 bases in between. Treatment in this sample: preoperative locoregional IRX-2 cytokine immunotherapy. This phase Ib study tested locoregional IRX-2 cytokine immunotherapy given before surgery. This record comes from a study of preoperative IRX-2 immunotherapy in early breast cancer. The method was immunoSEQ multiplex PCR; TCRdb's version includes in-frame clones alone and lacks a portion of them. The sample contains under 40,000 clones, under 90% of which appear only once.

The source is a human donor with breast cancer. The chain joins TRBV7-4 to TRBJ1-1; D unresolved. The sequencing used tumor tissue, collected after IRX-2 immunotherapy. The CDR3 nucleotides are TGTGCCAGCAGCTTTCAGCTGAACACTGAAGCTTTCTTT. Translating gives CASSFQLNTEAFF.